The 3 T cell receptor beta chains below were found in one sample sequenced in a study of CD8 T cells in ankylosing spondylitis. TCRdb reprocessed the 5' RACE reads via MiXCR and lists one record per CDR3 protein. The sample lists roughly 150,000 distinct CDR3 sequences, approximately 10% occurring once. Sample: blood, either unsorted or a sorted T cell fraction (not recorded which). These receptors originate from a female donor with ankylosing spondylitis or in good health (not recorded which).

V usage is TRBV2 and J usage is TRBJ2-3; 8 nucleotides agree with TRBD2. From germline, CDR1 is SNHLY and CDR2 FYNNEI. This CDR3 contains 18 residues. In nucleotides, the CDR3 is TGTACCTTCAGTCCCCCCGGACTAGCTCCTCCTAGCACAGATACGCAGTATTTT. Translated, it gives CTFSPPGLAPPSTDTQYF.

The chain carries TRBV9 and TRBJ2-7; D not certain. In germline, CDR1 is SGDLS, CDR2 YYNGEE. V lost 3 bases, J lost 1 base, and 8 bases lay in between. The length of the CDR3 is 13 residues. As DNA, the CDR3 is TGTGCCAGCAGCGCAGAGAGTTCCTACGAGCAGTACTTC. The encoded protein is CASSAESSYEQYF.

This clonotype has only a few counts. This sequence joins TRBV6-1 and TRBJ2-1; 10 nucleotides line up with TRBD2. The CDR3 extends over 14 amino acids. Per the germline V gene, CDR1 is MNHNS and CDR2 is SASEGT. Germline trimming cut 11 bases from V and 8 bases from J; bases unmatched to any gene: 12. The CDR3 loop reads CAAGPSGRLDEQFF. CDR3 DNA sequence: TGTGCCGCCGGGCCTAGCGGGAGATTAGATGAGCAGTTCTTC.